The present TCR beta chain was sequenced within a study of CD8 T cells in ankylosing spondylitis. Overall study findings and caveats: There was a TCR beta motif, made of roughly eight highly homologous variants, that appeared characteristic of ankylosing spondylitis blood.

CDR1 LGHNA and CDR2 YSLEER come from the germline V gene. The CDR3 has 13 amino acids. V gave up 4 bases and J gave up 9 bases, with 15 bases separating them. This clonotype has ten or more counts. Its target is unknown. In making TCR beta libraries, quantitative 5'-RACE with molecular barcodes was used. Each CDR3 protein gets one entry after TCRdb re-called the 5' RACE reads with MiXCR. The profile shows about 300,000 distinct CDR3 sequences, more than 9% of them singletons. Sample: blood, either unsorted or a sorted T cell fraction (not recorded which). This TCR derives from a female donor with ankylosing spondylitis or in good health (not recorded which). The chain carries TRBV4-3 and TRBJ2-5; no clear D gene. The CDR3 reads CASSPNNYGAQYF. The DNA of the CDR3 is TGCGCCAGCAGCCCAAACAACTATGGGGCCCAGTACTTC.